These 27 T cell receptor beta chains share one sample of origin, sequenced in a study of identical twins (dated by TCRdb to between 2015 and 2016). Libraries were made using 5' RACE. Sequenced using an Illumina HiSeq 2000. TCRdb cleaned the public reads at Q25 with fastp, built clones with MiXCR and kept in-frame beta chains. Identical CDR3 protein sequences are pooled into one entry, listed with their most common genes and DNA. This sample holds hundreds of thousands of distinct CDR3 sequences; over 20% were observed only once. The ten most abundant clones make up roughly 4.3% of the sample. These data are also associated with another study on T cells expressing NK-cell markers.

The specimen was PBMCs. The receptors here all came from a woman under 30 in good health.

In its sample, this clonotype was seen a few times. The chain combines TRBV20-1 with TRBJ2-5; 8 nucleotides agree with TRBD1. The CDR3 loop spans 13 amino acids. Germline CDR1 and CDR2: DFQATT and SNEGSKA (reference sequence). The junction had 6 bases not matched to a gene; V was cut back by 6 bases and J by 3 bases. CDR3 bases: TGCAGTGCCAAGGACAGGGTAAAAGAGACCCAGTACTTC. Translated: CSAKDRVKETQYF.

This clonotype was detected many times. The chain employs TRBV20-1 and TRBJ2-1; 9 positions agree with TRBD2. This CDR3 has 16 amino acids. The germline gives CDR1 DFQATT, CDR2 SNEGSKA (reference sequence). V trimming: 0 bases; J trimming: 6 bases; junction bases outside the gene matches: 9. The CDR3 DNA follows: TGCAGTGCTAGAGATCAGATTAGCGGGAGTTTCAATGAGCAGTTCTTC. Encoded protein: CSARDQISGSFNEQFF.

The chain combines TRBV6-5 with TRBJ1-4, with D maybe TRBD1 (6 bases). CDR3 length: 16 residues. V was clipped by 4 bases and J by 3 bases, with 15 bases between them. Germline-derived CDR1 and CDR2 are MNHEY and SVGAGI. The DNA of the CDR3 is TGTGCCAGCAGTTTATTTTCGGGGGGCCCTAATGAAAAACTGTTTTTT. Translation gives CASSLFSGGPNEKLFF.

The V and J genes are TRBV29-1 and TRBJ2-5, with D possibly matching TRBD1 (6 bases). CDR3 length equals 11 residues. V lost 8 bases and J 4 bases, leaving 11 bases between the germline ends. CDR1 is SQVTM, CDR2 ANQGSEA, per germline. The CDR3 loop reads CSLQGSETQYF. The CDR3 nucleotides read TGCAGCCTGCAGGGGTCAGAGACCCAGTACTTC.

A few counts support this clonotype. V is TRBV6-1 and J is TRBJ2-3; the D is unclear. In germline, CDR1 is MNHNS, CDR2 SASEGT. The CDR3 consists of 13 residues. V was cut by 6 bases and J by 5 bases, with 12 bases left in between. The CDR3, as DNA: TGTGCCAGCAGGTCCGGACGTGGAGATACGCAGTATTTT. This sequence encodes CASRSGRGDTQYF.

The CDR3 loop is CSASSHTDTQYF. CDR3 coding DNA: TGCAGTGCTTCAAGCCACACAGATACGCAGTATTTT. The J gene is TRBJ2-3, the V gene TRBV20-1; D gene unclear. V was shortened by 5 bases and J by 2 bases, with 8 bases between the two germline ends. The CDR3 is made up of 12 amino acids. Germline V gene lookup returns CDR1 DFQATT and CDR2 SNEGSKA (reference sequence).

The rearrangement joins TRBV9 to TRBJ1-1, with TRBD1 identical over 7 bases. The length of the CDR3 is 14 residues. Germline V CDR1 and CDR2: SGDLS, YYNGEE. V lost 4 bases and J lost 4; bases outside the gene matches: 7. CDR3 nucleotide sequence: TGTGCCAGCAGCACTCGACAGGGACTCACTGAAGCTTTCTTT. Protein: CASSTRQGLTEAFF.

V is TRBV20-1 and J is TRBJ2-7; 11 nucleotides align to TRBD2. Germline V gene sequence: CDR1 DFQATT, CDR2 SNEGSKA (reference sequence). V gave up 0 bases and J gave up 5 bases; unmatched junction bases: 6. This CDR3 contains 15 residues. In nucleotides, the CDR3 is TGCAGTGCTAGAGACCCGCTGACTAGCGGGGACGAGCAGTACTTC. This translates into CSARDPLTSGDEQYF.

CDR3 loop: CSARMVGLARKNIQYF. The CDR3 DNA sequence: TGCAGTGCTAGAATGGTGGGACTAGCGCGCAAAAACATTCAGTACTTC. The chain combines TRBV20-1 with TRBJ2-4, with TRBD2 matching 10 bases. After removal of 2 bases from V and 3 bases from J, the junction contained 7 bases not matched to a gene. The CDR3 sequence is 16 residues long. The germline CDR1 and CDR2 sequences are DFQATT and SNEGSKA (reference sequence).

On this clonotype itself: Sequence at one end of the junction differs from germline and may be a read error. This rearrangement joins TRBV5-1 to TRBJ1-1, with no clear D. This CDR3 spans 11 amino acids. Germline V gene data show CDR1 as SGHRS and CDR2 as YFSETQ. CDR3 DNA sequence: TGCGCCAGCAGCTTAGGTCCTGAAGTTTTCTTT. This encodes CASSLGPEVFF.

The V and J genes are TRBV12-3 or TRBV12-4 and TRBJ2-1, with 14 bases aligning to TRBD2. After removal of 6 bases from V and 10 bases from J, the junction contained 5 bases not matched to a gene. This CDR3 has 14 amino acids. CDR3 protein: CASSTGLAGEEQFF. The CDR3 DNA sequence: TGTGCCAGCAGCACGGGACTAGCGGGAGAGGAGCAGTTCTTC.

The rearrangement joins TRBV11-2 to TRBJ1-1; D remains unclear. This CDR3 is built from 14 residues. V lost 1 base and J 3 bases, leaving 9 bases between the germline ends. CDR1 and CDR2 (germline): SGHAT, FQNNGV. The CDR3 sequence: CASSLARGYTEAFF. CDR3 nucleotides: TGTGCCAGCAGCTTAGCACGGGGTTACACTGAAGCTTTCTTT.

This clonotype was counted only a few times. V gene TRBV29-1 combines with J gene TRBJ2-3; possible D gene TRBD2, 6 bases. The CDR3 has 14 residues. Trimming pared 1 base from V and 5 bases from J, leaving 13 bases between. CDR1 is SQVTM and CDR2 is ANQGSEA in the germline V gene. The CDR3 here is CSVEGRRGRDTQYF. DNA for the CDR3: TGCAGCGTTGAAGGCCGGAGGGGAAGAGATACGCAGTATTTT.

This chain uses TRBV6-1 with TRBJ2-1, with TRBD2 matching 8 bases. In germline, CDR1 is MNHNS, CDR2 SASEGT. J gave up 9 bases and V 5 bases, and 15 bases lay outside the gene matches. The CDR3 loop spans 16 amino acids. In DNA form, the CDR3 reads TGTGCCAGCAGTCCCGGGGGGGGGCGCAGTGATTGTGAGCAGTTCTTC. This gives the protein CASSPGGGRSDCEQFF.

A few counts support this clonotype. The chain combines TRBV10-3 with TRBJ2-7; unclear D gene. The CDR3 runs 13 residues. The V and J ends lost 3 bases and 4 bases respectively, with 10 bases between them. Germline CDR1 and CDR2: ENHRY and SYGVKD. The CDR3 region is CAISEKVRYEQYF. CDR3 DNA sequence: TGTGCCATCAGTGAAAAGGTCCGGTACGAGCAGTACTTC.

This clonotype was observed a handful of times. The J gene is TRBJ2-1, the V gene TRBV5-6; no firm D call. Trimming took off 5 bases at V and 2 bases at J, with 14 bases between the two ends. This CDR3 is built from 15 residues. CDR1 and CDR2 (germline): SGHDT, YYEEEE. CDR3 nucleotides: TGTGCCAGCAGGCCAAATCTACGGACCTACAATGAGCAGTTCTTC. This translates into CASRPNLRTYNEQFF.

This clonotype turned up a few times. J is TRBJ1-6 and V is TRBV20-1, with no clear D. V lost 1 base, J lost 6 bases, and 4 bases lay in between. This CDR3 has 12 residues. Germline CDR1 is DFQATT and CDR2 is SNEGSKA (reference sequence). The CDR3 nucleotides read TGCAGTGCTAGAGGGTTTAATTCACCCCTCCACTTT. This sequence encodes CSARGFNSPLHF.

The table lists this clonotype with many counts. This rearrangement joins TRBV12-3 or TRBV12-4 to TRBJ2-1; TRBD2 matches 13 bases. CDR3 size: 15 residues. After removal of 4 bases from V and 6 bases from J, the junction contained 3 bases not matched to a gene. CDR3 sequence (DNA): TGTGCCAGCAGTTCACTAGCGGGGGGGGCCAATGAGCAGTTCTTC. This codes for CASSSLAGGANEQFF.

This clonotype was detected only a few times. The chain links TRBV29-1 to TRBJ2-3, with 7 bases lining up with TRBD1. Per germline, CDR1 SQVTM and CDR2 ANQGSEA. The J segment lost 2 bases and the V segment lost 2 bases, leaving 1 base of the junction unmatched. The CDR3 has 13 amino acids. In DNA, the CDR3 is TGCAGCGTTGAACAGGGGGACACAGATACGCAGTATTTT. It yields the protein CSVEQGDTDTQYF.

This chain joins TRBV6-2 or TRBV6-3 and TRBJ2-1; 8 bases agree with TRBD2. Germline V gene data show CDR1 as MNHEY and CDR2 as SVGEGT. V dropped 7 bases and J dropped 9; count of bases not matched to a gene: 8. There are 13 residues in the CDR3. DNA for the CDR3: TGTGCCAGCACCGGGACTAGGACGGGTGAGCAGTTCTTC. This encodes CASTGTRTGEQFF.

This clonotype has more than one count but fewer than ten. CDR3 sequence: CSVGGSYGYTF. CDR3 DNA: TGCAGCGTTGGCGGATCCTATGGCTACACCTTC. The V and J genes are TRBV29-1 and TRBJ1-2, with D unresolved. CDR1 and CDR2 from the germline V gene are SQVTM and ANQGSEA. The CDR3 has 11 amino acids. V was pared by 4 bases and J by 4 bases, with 7 bases between.

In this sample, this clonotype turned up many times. The CDR3 loop reads CASSLEGAGGTDTQYF. As DNA, the CDR3 is TGCGCCAGCAGCTTGGAGGGAGCGGGGGGCACAGATACGCAGTATTTT. The J gene is TRBJ2-3, the V gene TRBV5-1; 8 bases agree with TRBD2. Germline V gene data show CDR1 as SGHRS and CDR2 as YFSETQ. The CDR3 loop spans 16 amino acids. Trimming cost V 0 bases and J 1 base; bases outside gene matches: 4.

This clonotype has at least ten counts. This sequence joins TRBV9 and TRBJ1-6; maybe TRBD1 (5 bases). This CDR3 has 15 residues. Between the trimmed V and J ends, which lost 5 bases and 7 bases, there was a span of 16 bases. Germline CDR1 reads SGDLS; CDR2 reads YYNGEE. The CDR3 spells CASSRDALWNSPLHF. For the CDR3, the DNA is TGTGCCAGCAGTCGGGACGCCCTTTGGAATTCACCCCTCCACTTT.

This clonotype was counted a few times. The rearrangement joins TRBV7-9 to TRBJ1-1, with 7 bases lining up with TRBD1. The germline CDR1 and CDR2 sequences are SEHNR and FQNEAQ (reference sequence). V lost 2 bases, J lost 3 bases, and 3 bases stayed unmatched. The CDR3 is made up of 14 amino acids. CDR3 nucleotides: TGTGCCAGCAGCTTAATCGACAGGGACACTGAAGCTTTCTTT. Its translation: CASSLIDRDTEAFF.

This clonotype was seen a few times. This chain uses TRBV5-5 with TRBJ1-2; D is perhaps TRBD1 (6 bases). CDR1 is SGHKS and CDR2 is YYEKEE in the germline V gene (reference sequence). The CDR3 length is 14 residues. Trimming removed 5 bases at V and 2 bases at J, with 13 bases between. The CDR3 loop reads CASSYDRTNYGYTF. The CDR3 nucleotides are TGTGCCAGCAGTTACGACAGGACGAACTATGGCTACACCTTC. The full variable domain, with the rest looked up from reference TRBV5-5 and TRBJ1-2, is DAGVTQSPTHLIKTRGQQVTLRCSPISGHKSVSWYQQVLGQGPQFIFQYYEKEERGRGNFPDRFSARQFPNYSSELNVNALLLGDSALYLCASSYDRTNYGYTFGSGTRLTVV.

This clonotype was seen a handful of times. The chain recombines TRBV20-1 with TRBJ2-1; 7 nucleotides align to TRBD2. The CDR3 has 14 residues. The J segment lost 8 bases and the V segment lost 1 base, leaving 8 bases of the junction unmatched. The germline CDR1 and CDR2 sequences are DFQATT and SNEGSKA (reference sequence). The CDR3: CSARVRDRGDEQFF. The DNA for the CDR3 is TGCAGTGCTAGAGTAAGGGATCGGGGGGATGAGCAGTTCTTC.

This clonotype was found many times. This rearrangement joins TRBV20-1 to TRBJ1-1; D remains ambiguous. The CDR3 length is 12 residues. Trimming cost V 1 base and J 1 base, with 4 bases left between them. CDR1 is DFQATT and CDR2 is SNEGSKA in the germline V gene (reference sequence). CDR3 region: CSARGGNTEAFF. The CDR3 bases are TGCAGTGCTAGAGGGGGGAACACTGAAGCTTTCTTT.